This T cell receptor (beta chain) came from a study of blood T cell repertoires in COVID-19. Study as a whole: Samples representing acute and convalescent COVID-19 were sourced from the United States, Italy and Spain. T cells, B-cell-depleted T cells, or PBMCs provided the cDNA or gDNA that served as material.

This CDR3 region has 15 residues. Germline V lookup: CDR1 GTSNPN, CDR2 SVGIG (reference sequence). V was cut by 4 bases and J by 0 bases, with 15 bases left in between. Methods used by the authors: Scientists estimated how many nucleated cells there were by amplifying reference gene primers. The data were produced by immunoSEQ multiplex PCR, yet TCRdb's version contains in-frame clones alone and is incomplete. The V and J calls and clone size were taken over from that table, and D and trimming were inferred from the DNA. The repertoire includes approximately 330,000 clones, approximately 90% of them detected once, and roughly 4.1% sits in the top ten.

The genes are TRBV30 and TRBJ1-1, with unresolved D. The sequencing input was peripheral blood. This sequence was found in a woman aged 45-65 years with active or convalescent COVID-19. CDR3 sequence: CAWIGVGSMNTEAFF. CDR3 bases: TGTGCCTGGATCGGGGTGGGATCCATGAACACTGAAGCTTTCTTT. Together with reference TRBV30 and TRBJ1-1, the CDR3 gives the full variable domain: SQTIHQWPATLVQPVGSPLSLECTVEGTSNPNLYWYRQAAGRGLQLLFYSVGIGQISSEVPQNLSASRPQDRQFILSSKKLLLSDSGFYLCAWIGVGSMNTEAFFGQGTRLTVV.